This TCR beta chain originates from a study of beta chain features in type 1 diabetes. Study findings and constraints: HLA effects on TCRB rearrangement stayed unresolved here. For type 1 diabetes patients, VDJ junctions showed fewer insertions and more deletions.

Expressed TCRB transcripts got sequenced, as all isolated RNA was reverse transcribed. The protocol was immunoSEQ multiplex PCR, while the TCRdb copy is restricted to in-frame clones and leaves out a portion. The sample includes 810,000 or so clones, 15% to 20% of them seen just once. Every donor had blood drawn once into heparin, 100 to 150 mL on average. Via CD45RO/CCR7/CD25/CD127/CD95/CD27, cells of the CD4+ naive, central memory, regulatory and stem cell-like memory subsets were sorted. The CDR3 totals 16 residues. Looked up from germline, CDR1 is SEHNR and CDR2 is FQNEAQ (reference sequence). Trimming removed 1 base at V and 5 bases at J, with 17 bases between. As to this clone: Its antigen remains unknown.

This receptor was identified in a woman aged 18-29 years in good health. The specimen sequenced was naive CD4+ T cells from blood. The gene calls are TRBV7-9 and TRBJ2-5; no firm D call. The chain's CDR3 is CASSLVRATRNETQYF. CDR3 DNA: TGTGCCAGCAGCTTAGTACGGGCGACGAGGAATGAGACCCAGTACTTC.